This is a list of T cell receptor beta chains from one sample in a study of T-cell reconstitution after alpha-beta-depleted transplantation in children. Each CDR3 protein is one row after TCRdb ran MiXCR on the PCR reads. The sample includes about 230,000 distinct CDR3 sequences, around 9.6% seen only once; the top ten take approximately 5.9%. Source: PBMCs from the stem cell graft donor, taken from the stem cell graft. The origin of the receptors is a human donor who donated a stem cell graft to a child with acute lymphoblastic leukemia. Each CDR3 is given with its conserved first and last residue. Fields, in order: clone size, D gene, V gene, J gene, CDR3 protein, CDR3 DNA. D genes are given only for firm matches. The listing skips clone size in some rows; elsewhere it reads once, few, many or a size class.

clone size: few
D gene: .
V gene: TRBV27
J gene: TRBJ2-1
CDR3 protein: CASSSESSYNEQFF
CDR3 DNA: TGTGCCAGCAGTTCAGAGAGCTCCTACAATGAGCAGTTCTTC

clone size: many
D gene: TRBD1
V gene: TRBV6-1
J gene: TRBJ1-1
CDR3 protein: CASSRTGRTEAFF
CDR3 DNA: TGTGCCAGCAGTAGGACAGGTCGGACTGAAGCTTTCTTT

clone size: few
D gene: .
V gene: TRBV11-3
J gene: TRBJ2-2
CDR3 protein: CASSQKTVTGELFF
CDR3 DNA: TGTGCCAGCAGCCAGAAGACTGTCACCGGGGAGCTGTTTTTT

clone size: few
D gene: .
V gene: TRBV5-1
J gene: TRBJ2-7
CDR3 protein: CASSLDQTYEQYF
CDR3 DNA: TGCGCCAGCAGCTTGGACCAGACCTACGAGCAGTACTTC

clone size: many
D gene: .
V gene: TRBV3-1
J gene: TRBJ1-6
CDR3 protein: CASSQLLAGSSYNSPLHF
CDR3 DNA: TGTGCCAGCAGCCAACTTCTAGCAGGGAGCTCCTATAATTCACCCCTCCACTTT

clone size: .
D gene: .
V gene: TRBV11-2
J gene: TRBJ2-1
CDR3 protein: CASSYRGALSNEQFF
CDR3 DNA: TGTGCCAGCAGCTATCGGGGGGCCTTGAGCAATGAGCAGTTCTTC

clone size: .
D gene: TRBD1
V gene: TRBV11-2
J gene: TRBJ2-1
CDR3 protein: CASSPGTAYNEQFF
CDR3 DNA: TGTGCCAGCAGCCCCGGGACAGCCTACAATGAGCAGTTCTTC

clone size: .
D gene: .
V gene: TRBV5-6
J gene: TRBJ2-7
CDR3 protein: CASSLEDRKYF
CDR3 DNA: TGTGCCAGCAGCTTGGAAGACAGAAAGTACTTC

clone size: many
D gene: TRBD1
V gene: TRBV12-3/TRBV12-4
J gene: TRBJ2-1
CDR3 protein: CASRGQSSEFF
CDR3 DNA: TGTGCCAGCAGGGGACAGTCCTCAGAGTTCTTC

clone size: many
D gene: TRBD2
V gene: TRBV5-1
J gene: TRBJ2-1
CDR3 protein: CASSTGTSVYEQFF
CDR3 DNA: TGCGCCAGCAGCACCGGGACTAGTGTCTATGAGCAGTTCTTC

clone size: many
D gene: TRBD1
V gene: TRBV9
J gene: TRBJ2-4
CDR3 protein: CASSGPGQLAKNIQYF
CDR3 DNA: TGTGCCAGCAGCGGCCCGGGACAGCTAGCCAAAAACATTCAGTACTTC

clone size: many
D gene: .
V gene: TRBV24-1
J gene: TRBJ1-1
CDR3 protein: CATNEGWGTEAFF
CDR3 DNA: TGTGCCACCAACGAAGGGTGGGGGACTGAAGCTTTCTTT

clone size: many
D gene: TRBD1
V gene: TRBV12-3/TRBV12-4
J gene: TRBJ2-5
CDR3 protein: CASSLVGQGGETQYF
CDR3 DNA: TGTGCCAGCAGTTTGGTGGGACAGGGTGGAGAGACCCAGTACTTC

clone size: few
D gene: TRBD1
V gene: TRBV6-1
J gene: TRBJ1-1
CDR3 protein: CASNNRGVNTEAFF
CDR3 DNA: TGTGCCAGCAACAACAGGGGCGTGAACACTGAAGCTTTCTTT

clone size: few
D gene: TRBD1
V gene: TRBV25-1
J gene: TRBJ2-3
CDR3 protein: CASSHRGRGTLGTDTQYF
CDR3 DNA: TGTGCCAGCAGTCACAGGGGGCGCGGAACTTTGGGCACAGATACGCAGTATTTT

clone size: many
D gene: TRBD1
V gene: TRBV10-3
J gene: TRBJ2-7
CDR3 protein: CAISTTGTGGYEQYF
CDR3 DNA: TGTGCCATCAGCACAACCGGGACAGGGGGCTACGAGCAGTACTTC

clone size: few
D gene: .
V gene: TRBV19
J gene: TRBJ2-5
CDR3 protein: CASSMAYQETQYF
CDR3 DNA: TGTGCCAGTAGTATGGCTTATCAAGAGACCCAGTACTTC

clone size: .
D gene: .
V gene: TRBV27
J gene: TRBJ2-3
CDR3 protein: CASSSRDTQYF
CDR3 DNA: TGTGCCAGCAGCTCCCGGGATACGCAGTATTTT

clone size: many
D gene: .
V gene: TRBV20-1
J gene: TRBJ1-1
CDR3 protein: CSAKGHPNTEAFF
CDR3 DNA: TGCAGTGCTAAAGGACACCCGAACACTGAAGCTTTCTTT

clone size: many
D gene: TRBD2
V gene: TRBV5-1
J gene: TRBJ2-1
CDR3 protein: CASSLERTSGGSSDEQFF
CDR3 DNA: TGCGCCAGCAGCTTGGAAAGGACTAGCGGGGGGTCTAGCGATGAGCAGTTCTTC

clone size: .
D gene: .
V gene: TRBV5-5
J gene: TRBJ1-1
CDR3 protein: CASSFARANTEAFF
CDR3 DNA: TGTGCCAGCAGCTTTGCCAGGGCGAACACTGAAGCTTTCTTT

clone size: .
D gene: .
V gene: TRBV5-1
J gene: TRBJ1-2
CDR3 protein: CASSVTGGSYGYTF
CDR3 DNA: TGCGCCAGCAGCGTTACCGGGGGCAGCTATGGCTACACCTTC

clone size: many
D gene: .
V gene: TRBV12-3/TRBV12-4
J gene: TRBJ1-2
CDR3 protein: CASSLTATLANYGYTF
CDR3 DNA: TGTGCCAGCAGTTTAACGGCCACTTTAGCTAACTATGGCTACACCTTC

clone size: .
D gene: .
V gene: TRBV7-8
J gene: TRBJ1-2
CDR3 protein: CASSLEWMDVGYGYTF
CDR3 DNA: TGTGCCAGCAGCTTAGAGTGGATGGATGTTGGATATGGCTACACCTTC

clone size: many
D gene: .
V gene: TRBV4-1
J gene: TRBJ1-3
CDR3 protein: CASSQARASGNTIYF
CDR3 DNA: TGCGCCAGCAGCCAAGCCAGGGCGTCTGGAAACACCATATATTTT

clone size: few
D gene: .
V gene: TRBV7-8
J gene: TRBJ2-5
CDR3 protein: CASSLRAGRQETQYF
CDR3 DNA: TGTGCCAGCAGCTTAAGGGCGGGGAGGCAAGAGACCCAGTACTTC